The 28 T cell receptor beta chains presented below share a single source sample, sequenced in a study of T cell clonotyping in hematopoietic cell transplantation. TCRdb's table, derived via immunoSEQ multiplex PCR, lists solely in-frame clones and lacks some. The table lists fewer than 25,000 clones, 70% to 85% of them singletons. Indicated time point: recipient sample about 28 days before transplant, after cytoreduction. The source material was peripheral blood mononuclear cells, sampled before stem cell transplant. These receptors were obtained from a man in his fifties or sixties with acute myeloid leukemia. Some clones in this sample may be carry-over from other donors' samples.

The chain combines TRBV9 with TRBJ2-7; D is undetermined. Germline-derived CDR1 and CDR2 are SGDLS and YYNGEE. V lost 0 bases to trimming and J lost 0 bases, with 7 bases between them. The CDR3 is 14 residues long. The CDR3 nucleotides are TGTGCCAGCAGCGTAGGTCAGTTCTCCTACGAGCAGTACTTC. This sequence encodes CASSVGQFSYEQYF.

The chain uses TRBV7-8 and TRBJ1-3; D remains unclear. In germline, CDR1 is SGHVS, CDR2 FQNEAQ. The V end was cut by 6 bases, the J end by 4 bases, with 13 bases between. CDR3 length equals 14 residues. CDR3 DNA sequence: TGTGCCAGCAGTCGCACGACGACGGGAAACACCATATATTTT. This sequence encodes CASSRTTTGNTIYF.

In regard to this clone: Germline and junction disagree at one end, which may indicate a read error. The rearrangement uses TRBV20-1 and TRBJ1-1; D is perhaps TRBD1 (5 bases). CDR3 length equals 11 residues. Germline V gives CDR1 DFQATT, CDR2 SNEGSKA (reference sequence). CDR3 loop: CSATRDDSPKF. CDR3 nucleotide sequence: TGCAGTGCTACCAGGGACGACTCGCCGAAGTTT.

This clone has only one observation. CDR3: CASSEGGGSYNEQFF. CDR3 bases: TGTGCCAGCAGTGAAGGAGGGGGCTCCTACAATGAGCAGTTCTTC. V and J are TRBV6-1 and TRBJ2-1, with a tentative D call TRBD1 (6 bases). CDR3 length: 15 residues. Germline V gives CDR1 MNHNS, CDR2 SASEGT. Trimming shortened V by 1 base and J by 0 bases, and 7 bases separated the two germline ends.

The chain is built from TRBV4-1 and TRBJ2-5, with a weak D call TRBD2 (5 bases). There are 14 residues in the CDR3. The V end was cut by 0 bases, the J end by 5 bases, with 10 bases between. Germline V gene lookup returns CDR1 MGHRA and CDR2 YSYEKL. Here the CDR3 reads CASSQEVASETQYF. The CDR3 DNA is TGCGCCAGCAGCCAAGAAGTCGCTAGCGAGACCCAGTACTTC.

This chain links TRBV4-1 with TRBJ1-6; D call uncertain. Germline V gene sequence: CDR1 MGHRA, CDR2 YSYEKL. V was clipped by 1 base and J by 10 bases, with 17 bases between them. The CDR3 has 16 residues. Written as DNA, the CDR3 is TGCGCCAGCAGCCAAGCGGCCCCCACAGCGGTCTCACCCCTCCACTTT. It encodes CASSQAAPTAVSPLHF.

The chain employs TRBV5-1 and TRBJ1-2; 7 bases map to TRBD1. CDR1 and CDR2 from the germline V gene are SGHRS and YFSETQ. V was pared by 5 bases and J by 2 bases, with 6 bases of the junction left unmatched. The CDR3 sequence is 14 residues long. The CDR3 protein is CASSPRDRNYGYTF. CDR3 nucleotide sequence: TGCGCCAGCAGTCCCCGGGACAGAAACTATGGCTACACCTTC.

This clone has more than one count but fewer than ten. The chain joins TRBV14 to TRBJ2-7, with TRBD1 matching 10 bases. V shed 4 bases and J 0 bases; nucleotides not matched to a gene: 0. The CDR3 extends over 14 amino acids. Germline lookup yields CDR1 SGHDN and CDR2 FVKESK. The CDR3 reads CASSRTGGSYEQYF. The DNA of the CDR3 is TGTGCCAGCAGCCGGACAGGGGGCTCCTACGAGCAGTACTTC.

V usage is TRBV29-1 and J usage is TRBJ2-3, with 7 bases fitting TRBD2. This CDR3 is 14 amino acids long. The ends lost 4 bases at V and 4 bases at J; junction bases unmatched: 8. CDR1 is SQVTM, CDR2 ANQGSEA, per germline. CDR3 loop: CSVAQRGAADTQYF. As DNA, the CDR3 is TGCAGCGTTGCCCAGCGGGGCGCAGCAGATACGCAGTATTTT.

This rearrangement joins TRBV7-8 to TRBJ1-1; D is ambiguous. CDR1 SGHVS and CDR2 FQNEAQ come from the germline V gene. V lost 0 bases to trimming and J lost 0 bases, with 8 bases between them. CDR3 length: 15 amino acids. In DNA, the CDR3 is TGTGCCAGCAGCTTAGCAACCCAGATGAACACTGAAGCTTTCTTT. Protein: CASSLATQMNTEAFF.

V is TRBV6-6 and J is TRBJ1-6, with TRBD1 matching over 8 bases. The J segment lost 9 bases and the V segment lost 4 bases, leaving 11 bases of the junction unmatched. CDR3 size: 16 residues. The germline V gene encodes CDR1 MNHNY and CDR2 SVGAGI (reference sequence). CDR3 nucleotides: TGTGCCAGCAGTTCTGAACCGGACAGGGTTCGTTCACCCCTCCACTTT. Translated, it gives CASSSEPDRVRSPLHF.

The chain has TRBV5-1 and TRBJ2-6; a possible D gene is TRBD2 (6 bases). Looked up from germline, CDR1 is SGHRS and CDR2 is YFSETQ. This CDR3 is built from 15 residues. V lost 6 bases and J 3 bases, leaving 13 bases between the germline ends. The CDR3 loop is CASTDGRGGANVLTF. DNA of the CDR3: TGCGCCAGCACGGACGGGAGAGGTGGGGCCAACGTCCTGACTTTC.

The rearrangement links TRBV5-5 to TRBJ2-7, with D perhaps TRBD1 (6 bases). Looked up from germline, CDR1 is SGHKS and CDR2 is YYEKEE (reference sequence). V dropped 7 bases and J dropped 2 bases, with 10 bases sitting between them. The CDR3 contains 12 residues. The CDR3, as DNA: TGTGCCAGCCGTACAGGGCCCTACGAGCAGTACTTC. It specifies CASRTGPYEQYF.

This chain joins TRBV4-2 and TRBJ1-1, with D possibly matching TRBD1 (6 bases). Trimming removed 1 base from V and 5 bases from J, with 17 bases in between. Per the germline V gene, CDR1 is LGHNA and CDR2 is YNFKEQ. CDR3 size: 16 residues. As DNA, the CDR3 is TGTGCCAGCAGCCAAGTCGCATCTACAGGGTTAACTGAAGCTTTCTTT. Amino acids: CASSQVASTGLTEAFF.

The chain recombines TRBV11-3 with TRBJ2-5; 11 nucleotides align to TRBD1. The CDR3 totals 18 residues. Per germline, CDR1 SGHNT and CDR2 YENEEA. V shed 5 bases and J 1 base; nucleotides not matched to a gene: 12. The CDR3 region has the DNA TGTGCCAGCAGCCCCCAGGGACAGGGGGTCAATTCCCAAGAGACCCAGTACTTC. Translation: CASSPQGQGVNSQETQYF.

In its sample, this clone ranks as medium-sized. The chain combines TRBV6-5 with TRBJ1-1; D is uncertain. V lost 2 bases and J lost 5, with 18 bases in between. The CDR3 consists of 16 residues. Germline V CDR1 and CDR2: MNHEY, SVGAGI. Here the CDR3 reads CASSYEAPRKGTEAFF. The CDR3 nucleotides read TGTGCCAGCAGTTACGAGGCACCTCGGAAGGGTACTGAAGCTTTCTTT.

The table lists this clone with a count of one. The chain joins TRBV11-2 to TRBJ1-4; no firm D call. Germline V gene data show CDR1 as SGHAT and CDR2 as FQNNGV. The germline V and J ends were trimmed by 1 base and 6 bases, with 15 bases remaining between them. The CDR3 is 16 amino acids. CDR3 coding DNA: TGTGCCAGCAGCTTAGGATCGGCTGGGGTCGATGAAAAACTGTTTTTT. Translated, it gives CASSLGSAGVDEKLFF.

This clone was seen only a few times. The CDR3 DNA reads TGTGCCAGTAGCAAAGACAGGGTAGGAAATCAGCCCCAGCATTTT. It is translated as CASSKDRVGNQPQHF. The V and J genes are TRBV19 and TRBJ1-5, with 7 bases fitting TRBD1. Germline V gene lookup returns CDR1 LNHDA and CDR2 SQIVND (reference sequence). The CDR3 extends over 15 amino acids. J was trimmed by 4 bases and V by 6 bases; bases with no gene match: 9.

This sequence joins TRBV13 and TRBJ1-1, with D unclear. The CDR3 has 13 residues. The germline gives CDR1 PRHDT, CDR2 FYEKMQ (reference sequence). V was shortened by 2 bases and J by 1 base, with 5 bases between the two germline ends. CDR3 loop: CASSLTGNTEAFF. The CDR3 region has the DNA TGTGCCAGCAGCTTAACGGGGAACACTGAAGCTTTCTTT.

The rearrangement joins TRBV11-3 to TRBJ2-1; weak D call: TRBD2 (5 bases). The CDR3 consists of 14 residues. V was cut by 5 bases and J by 2 bases, with 10 bases left in between. Germline-derived CDR1 and CDR2 are SGHNT and YENEEA. The DNA for the CDR3 is TGTGCCAGCAGCAGCGGACTGGCCTACAATGAGCAGTTCTTC. Its translation: CASSSGLAYNEQFF.

The CDR3 reads CASSPGTGSNEQFF. The DNA of the CDR3 is TGCGCCAGCAGCCCTGGGACAGGGTCCAATGAGCAGTTCTTC. The V and J genes are TRBV5-1 and TRBJ2-1; 9 bases line up with TRBD1. This CDR3 contains 14 residues. The germline CDR1 and CDR2 sequences are SGHRS and YFSETQ. V shed 4 bases, J shed 6 bases, and the junction held 5 bases outside the gene matches.

The chain carries TRBV7-9 and TRBJ2-5; no clear D. The germline V and J ends were trimmed by 0 bases and 4 bases, with 9 bases remaining between them. Germline V lookup: CDR1 SEHNR, CDR2 FQNEAQ (reference sequence). This CDR3 is built from 14 residues. The CDR3 coding sequence is TGTGCCAGCAGCTTAGCTCACCTACGAGAGACCCAGTACTTC. Its protein product is CASSLAHLRETQYF.

The chain has TRBV9 and TRBJ2-2; no definite D call. The V gene's germline CDR1 is SGDLS and CDR2 YYNGEE. The V gene lost 0 bases and the J gene lost 1 base, with 7 bases spanning the gap. The CDR3 consists of 15 residues. The CDR3 loop is CASSVATENTGELFF. The CDR3, as DNA: TGTGCCAGCAGCGTAGCTACGGAGAACACCGGGGAGCTGTTTTTT. Together with reference TRBV9 and TRBJ2-2, the CDR3 gives the full variable domain: DSGVTQTPKHLITATGQRVTLRCSPRSGDLSVYWYQQSLDQGLQFLIQYYNGEERAKGNILERFSAQQFPDLHSELNLSSLELGDSALYFCASSVATENTGELFFGEGSRLTVL.

The chain recombines TRBV25-1 with TRBJ1-1; D ambiguous. V lost 5 bases and J 7 bases, leaving 8 bases between the germline ends. Germline CDR1 MGHDK, CDR2 SYGVNS. The CDR3 is 11 amino acids. The CDR3 sequence: CASSLGLEAFF. In nucleotides, the CDR3 is TGTGCCAGCAGTCTAGGCCTTGAAGCTTTCTTT.

The rearrangement links TRBV30 to TRBJ1-2; 9 positions agree with TRBD1. The CDR3 runs to 13 residues. Looked up from germline, CDR1 is GTSNPN and CDR2 is SVGIG (reference sequence). Unmatched junction bases numbered 6, after V lost 3 bases and J lost 7 bases. CDR3 loop: CAWSAQGAGGYTF. The CDR3 DNA reads as TGTGCCTGGAGCGCACAGGGGGCCGGTGGCTACACCTTC.

The rearrangement links TRBV6-1 to TRBJ2-5; TRBD2 is a possible D gene (5 bases). Trimming removed 8 bases at V and 5 bases at J, with 9 bases between. The CDR3 length is 11 residues. The germline V gene encodes CDR1 MNHNS and CDR2 SASEGT. This CDR3 is CASGTGETQYF. The CDR3 DNA reads as TGTGCCAGCGGAACGGGGGAGACCCAGTACTTC.

CDR3 sequence (DNA): TGTGCCTCCAGCTGGGGGAACACTGAAGCTTTCTTT. Its translation: CASSWGNTEAFF. The rearrangement joins TRBV19 to TRBJ1-1, with no clear D. Trimming pared 11 bases from V and 1 base from J, leaving 11 bases between. Germline V gene data show CDR1 as LNHDA and CDR2 as SQIVND (reference sequence). The CDR3 totals 12 residues. The full variable domain, its missing parts supplied by reference TRBV19 and TRBJ1-1, is DGGITQSPKYLFRKEGQNVTLSCEQNLNHDAMYWYRQDPGQGLRLIYYSQIVNDFQKGDIAEGYSVSREKKESFPLTVTSAQKNPTAFYLCASSWGNTEAFFGQGTRLTVV.

This clone has a single count. The rearrangement joins TRBV28 to TRBJ1-5; TRBD1 might be the D (6 bases). V gave up 2 bases and J gave up 7 bases, with 9 bases separating them. Looked up from germline, CDR1 is MDHEN and CDR2 is SYDVKM. The length of the CDR3 is 13 residues. The CDR3 bases are TGTGCCAGCAGTTTAGCCAGGGGACAGCCCCAGCATTTT. Protein: CASSLARGQPQHF. The complete variable domain, with remaining parts taken from reference TRBV28 and TRBJ1-5, reads DVKVTQSSRYLVKRTGEKVFLECVQDMDHENMFWYRQDPGLGLRLIYFSYDVKMKEKGDIPEGYSVSREKKERFSLILESASTNQTSMYLCASSLARGQPQHFGDGTRLSIL.